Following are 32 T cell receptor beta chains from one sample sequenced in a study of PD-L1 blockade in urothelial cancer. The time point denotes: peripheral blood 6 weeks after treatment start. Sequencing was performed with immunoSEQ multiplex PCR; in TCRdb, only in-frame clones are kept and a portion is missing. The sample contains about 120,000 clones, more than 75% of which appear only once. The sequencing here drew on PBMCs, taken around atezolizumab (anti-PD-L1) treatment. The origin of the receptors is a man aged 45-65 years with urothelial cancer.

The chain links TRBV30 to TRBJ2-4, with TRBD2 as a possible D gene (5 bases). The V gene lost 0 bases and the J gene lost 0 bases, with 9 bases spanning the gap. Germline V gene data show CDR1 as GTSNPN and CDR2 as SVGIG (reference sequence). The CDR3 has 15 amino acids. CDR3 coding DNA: TGTGCCTGGAGTGTACTGGGAGTAGCCAAAAACATTCAGTACTTC. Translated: CAWSVLGVAKNIQYF.

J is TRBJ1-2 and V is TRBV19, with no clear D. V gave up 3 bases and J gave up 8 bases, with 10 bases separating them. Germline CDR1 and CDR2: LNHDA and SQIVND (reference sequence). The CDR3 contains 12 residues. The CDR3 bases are TGTGCCAGTAGTATGAGAATGAAGGGCTACACCTTC. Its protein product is CASSMRMKGYTF.

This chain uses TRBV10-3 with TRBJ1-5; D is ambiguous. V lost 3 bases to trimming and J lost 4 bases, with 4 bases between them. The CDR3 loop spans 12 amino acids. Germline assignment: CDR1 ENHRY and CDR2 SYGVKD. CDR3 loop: CAISDSNQPQHF. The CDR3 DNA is TGTGCCATCAGTGACTCGAATCAGCCCCAGCATTTT.

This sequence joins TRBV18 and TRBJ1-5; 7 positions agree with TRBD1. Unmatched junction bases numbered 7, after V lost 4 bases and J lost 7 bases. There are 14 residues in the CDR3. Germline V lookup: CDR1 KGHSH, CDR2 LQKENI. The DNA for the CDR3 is TGTGCCAGCTCACTACAGGGGTGGGGGCAGCCCCAGCATTTT. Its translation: CASSLQGWGQPQHF.

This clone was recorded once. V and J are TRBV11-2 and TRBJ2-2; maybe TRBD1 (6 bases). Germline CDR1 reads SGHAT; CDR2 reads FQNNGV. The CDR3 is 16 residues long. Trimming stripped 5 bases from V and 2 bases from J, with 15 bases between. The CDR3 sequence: CASSAQGRTNTGELFF. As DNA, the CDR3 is TGTGCCAGCAGCGCACAGGGCCGGACCAACACCGGGGAGCTGTTTTTT. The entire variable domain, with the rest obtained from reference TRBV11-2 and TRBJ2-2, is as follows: EAGVAQSPRYKIIEKRQSVAFWCNPISGHATLYWYQQILGQGPKLLIQFQNNGVVDDSQLPKDRFSAERLKGVDSTLKIQPAKLEDSAVYLCASSAQGRTNTGELFFGEGSRLTVL.

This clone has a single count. CDR3 coding DNA: TGTGCCAGCAGTTTACCGTTACAGGGACTGAACACTGAAGCTTTCTTT. Translated, it gives CASSLPLQGLNTEAFF. The rearrangement uses TRBV6-6 and TRBJ1-1, with D perhaps matching TRBD1 (6 bases). V lost 4 bases and J lost 0, with 15 bases in between. The CDR3 totals 16 residues. CDR1 and CDR2 from the germline V gene are MNHNY and SVGAGI (reference sequence).

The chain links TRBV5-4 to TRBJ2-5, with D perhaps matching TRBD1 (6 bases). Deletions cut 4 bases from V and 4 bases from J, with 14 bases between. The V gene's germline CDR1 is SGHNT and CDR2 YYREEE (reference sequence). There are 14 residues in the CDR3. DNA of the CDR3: TGTGCCAGCAGCATGGACAGACGGGGAGAGACCCAGTACTTC. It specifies CASSMDRRGETQYF.

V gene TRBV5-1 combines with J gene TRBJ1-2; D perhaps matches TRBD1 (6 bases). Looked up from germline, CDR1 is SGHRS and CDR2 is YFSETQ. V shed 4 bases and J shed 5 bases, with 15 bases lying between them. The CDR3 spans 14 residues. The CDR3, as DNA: TGCGCCAGCAGCAAGGACAGCCATGGGTATGGCTACACCTTC. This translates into CASSKDSHGYGYTF.

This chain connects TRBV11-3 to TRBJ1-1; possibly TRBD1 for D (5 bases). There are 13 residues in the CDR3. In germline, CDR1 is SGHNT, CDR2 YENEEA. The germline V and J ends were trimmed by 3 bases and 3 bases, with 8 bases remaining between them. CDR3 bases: TGTGCCAGCAGCTTGGGGCAGTACACTGAAGCTTTCTTT. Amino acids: CASSLGQYTEAFF.

CDR3 nucleotides: TGTGCCTGGAAGGGGAGGGGGGTTGGAGAAAAACTGTTTTTT. Protein: CAWKGRGVGEKLFF. This sequence joins TRBV30 and TRBJ1-4; TRBD1 is a possible D gene (6 bases). The CDR3 covers 14 residues. Trimming removed 4 bases at V and 8 bases at J, with 17 bases between. Looked up from germline, CDR1 is GTSNPN and CDR2 is SVGIG (reference sequence).

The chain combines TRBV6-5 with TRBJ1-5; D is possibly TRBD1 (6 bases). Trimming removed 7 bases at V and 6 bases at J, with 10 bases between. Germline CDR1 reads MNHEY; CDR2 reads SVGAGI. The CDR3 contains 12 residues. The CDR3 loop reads CASTTGSQPQHF. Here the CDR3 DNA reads TGTGCCAGCACCACAGGGAGTCAGCCCCAGCATTTT.

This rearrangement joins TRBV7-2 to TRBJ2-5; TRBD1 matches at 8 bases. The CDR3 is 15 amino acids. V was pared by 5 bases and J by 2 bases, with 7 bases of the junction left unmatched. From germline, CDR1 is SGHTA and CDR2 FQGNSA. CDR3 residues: CASSVGQGSQETQYF. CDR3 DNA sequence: TGTGCCAGCAGCGTAGGACAGGGCTCTCAAGAGACCCAGTACTTC. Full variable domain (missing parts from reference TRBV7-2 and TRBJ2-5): GAGVSQSPSNKVTEKGKDVELRCDPISGHTALYWYRQSLGQGLEFLIYFQGNSAPDKSGLPSDRFSAERTGGSVSTLTIQRTQQEDSAVYLCASSVGQGSQETQYFGPGTRLLVL.

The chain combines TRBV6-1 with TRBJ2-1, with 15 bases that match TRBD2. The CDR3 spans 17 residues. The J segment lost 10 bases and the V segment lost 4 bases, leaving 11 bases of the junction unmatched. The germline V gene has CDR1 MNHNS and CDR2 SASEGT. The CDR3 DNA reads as TGTGCCAGCAGTGCCGTCGGACTAGCGGGAGGGCCTAGGGAGCAGTTCTTC. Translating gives CASSAVGLAGGPREQFF.

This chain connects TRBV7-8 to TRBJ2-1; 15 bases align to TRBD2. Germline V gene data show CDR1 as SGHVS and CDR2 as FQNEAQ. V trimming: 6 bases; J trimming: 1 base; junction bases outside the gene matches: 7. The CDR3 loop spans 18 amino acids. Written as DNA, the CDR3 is TGTGCCAGCAGTTATCCGGGACTAGCGGGAGGTTCCTACAATGAGCAGTTCTTC. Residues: CASSYPGLAGGSYNEQFF.

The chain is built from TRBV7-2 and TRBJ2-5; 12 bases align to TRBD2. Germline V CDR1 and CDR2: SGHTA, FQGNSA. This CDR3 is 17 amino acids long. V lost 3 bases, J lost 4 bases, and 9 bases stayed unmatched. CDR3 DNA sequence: TGTGCCAGCAGCTTGGAGACTAGCGGGAGAATAAGAGAGACCCAGTACTTC. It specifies CASSLETSGRIRETQYF.

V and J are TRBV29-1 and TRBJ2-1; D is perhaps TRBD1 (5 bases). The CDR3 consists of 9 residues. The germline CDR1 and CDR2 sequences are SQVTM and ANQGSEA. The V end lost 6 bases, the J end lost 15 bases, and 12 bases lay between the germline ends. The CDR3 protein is CSVWTYRFF. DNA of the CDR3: TGCAGCGTCTGGACATATCGGTTCTTC.

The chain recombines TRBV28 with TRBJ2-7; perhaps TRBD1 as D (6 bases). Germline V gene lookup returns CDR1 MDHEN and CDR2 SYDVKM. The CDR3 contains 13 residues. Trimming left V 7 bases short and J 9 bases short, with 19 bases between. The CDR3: CASTLGMGAGQYF. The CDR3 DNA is TGTGCCAGCACCCTCGGGATGGGGGCGGGGCAGTACTTC.

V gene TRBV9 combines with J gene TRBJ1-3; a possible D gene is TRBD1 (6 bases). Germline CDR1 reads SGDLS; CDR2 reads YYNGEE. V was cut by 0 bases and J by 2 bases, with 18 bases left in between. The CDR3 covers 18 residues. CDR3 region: CASSVEGGTAAPGNTIYF. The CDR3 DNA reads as TGTGCCAGCAGCGTAGAGGGGGGGACTGCGGCCCCTGGAAACACCATATATTTT. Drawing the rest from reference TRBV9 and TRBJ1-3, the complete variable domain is DSGVTQTPKHLITATGQRVTLRCSPRSGDLSVYWYQQSLDQGLQFLIQYYNGEERAKGNILERFSAQQFPDLHSELNLSSLELGDSALYFCASSVEGGTAAPGNTIYFGEGSWLTVV.

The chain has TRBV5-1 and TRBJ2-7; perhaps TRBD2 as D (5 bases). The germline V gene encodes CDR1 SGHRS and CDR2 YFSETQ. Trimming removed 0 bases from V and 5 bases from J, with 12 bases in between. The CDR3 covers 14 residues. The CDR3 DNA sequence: TGCGCCAGCAGCTTGGTGTGGGGAGCGGACGAGCAGTACTTC. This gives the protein CASSLVWGADEQYF. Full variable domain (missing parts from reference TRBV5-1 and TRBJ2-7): KAGVTQTPRYLIKTRGQQVTLSCSPISGHRSVSWYQQTPGQGLQFLFEYFSETQRNKGNFPGRFSGRQFSNSRSEMNVSTLELGDSALYLCASSLVWGADEQYFGPGTRLTVT.

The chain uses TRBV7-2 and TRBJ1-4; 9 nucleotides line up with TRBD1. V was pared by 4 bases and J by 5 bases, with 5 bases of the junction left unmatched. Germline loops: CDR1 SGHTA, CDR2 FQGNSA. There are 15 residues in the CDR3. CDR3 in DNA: TGTGCCAGCAGCTCCCGGACAGGGGTGAATGAAAAACTGTTTTTT. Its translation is CASSSRTGVNEKLFF. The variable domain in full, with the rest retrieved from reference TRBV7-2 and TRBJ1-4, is GAGVSQSPSNKVTEKGKDVELRCDPISGHTALYWYRQSLGQGLEFLIYFQGNSAPDKSGLPSDRFSAERTGGSVSTLTIQRTQQEDSAVYLCASSSRTGVNEKLFFGSGTQLSVL.

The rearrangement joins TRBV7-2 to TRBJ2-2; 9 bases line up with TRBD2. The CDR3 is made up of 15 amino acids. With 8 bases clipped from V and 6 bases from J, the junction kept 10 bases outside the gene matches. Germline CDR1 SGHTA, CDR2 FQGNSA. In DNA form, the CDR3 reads TGTGCCAGCGGTGCGGGGGGGCCGGTCCCCGGGGAGCTGTTTTTT. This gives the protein CASGAGGPVPGELFF.

The CDR3, as DNA: TGTGCCAGCAGTGTGACAGGGGGAAAGAGAACCCAGTACTTC. Its protein is CASSVTGGKRTQYF. The rearrangement links TRBV28 to TRBJ2-5; 9 nucleotides align to TRBD1. Germline V gives CDR1 MDHEN, CDR2 SYDVKM. There are 14 residues in the CDR3. With V trimmed by 5 bases and J by 8 bases, 9 bases remained unmatched.

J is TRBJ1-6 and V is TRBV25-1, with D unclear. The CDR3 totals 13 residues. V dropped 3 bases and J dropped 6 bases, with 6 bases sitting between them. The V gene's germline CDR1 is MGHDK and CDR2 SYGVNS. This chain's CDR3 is CASSDKRNSPLHF. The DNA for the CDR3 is TGTGCCAGCAGTGATAAGCGTAATTCACCCCTCCACTTT.

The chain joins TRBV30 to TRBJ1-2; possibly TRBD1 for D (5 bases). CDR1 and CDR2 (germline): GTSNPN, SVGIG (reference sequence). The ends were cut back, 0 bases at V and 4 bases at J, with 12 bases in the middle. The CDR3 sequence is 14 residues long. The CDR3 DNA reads TGTGCCTGGAGTGTACGCAGGGCCTTCTATGGCTACACCTTC. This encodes CAWSVRRAFYGYTF.

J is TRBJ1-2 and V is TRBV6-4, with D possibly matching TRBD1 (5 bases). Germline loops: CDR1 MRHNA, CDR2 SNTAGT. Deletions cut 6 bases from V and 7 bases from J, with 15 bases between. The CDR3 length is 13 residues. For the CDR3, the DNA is TGTGCCAGCAGACCCGACGGGGGGATTGGCTACACCTTC. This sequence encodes CASRPDGGIGYTF.

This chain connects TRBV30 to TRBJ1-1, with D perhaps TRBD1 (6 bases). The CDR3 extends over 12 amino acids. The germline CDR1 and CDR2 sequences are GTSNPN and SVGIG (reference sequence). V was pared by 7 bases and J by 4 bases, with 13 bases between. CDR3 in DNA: TGTGCCTCTTGGGGGGGCGGCACTGAAGCTTTCTTT. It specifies CASWGGGTEAFF.

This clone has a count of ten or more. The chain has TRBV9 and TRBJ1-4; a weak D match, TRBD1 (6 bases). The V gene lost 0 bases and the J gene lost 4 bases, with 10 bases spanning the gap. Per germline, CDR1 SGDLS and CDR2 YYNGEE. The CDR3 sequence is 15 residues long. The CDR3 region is CASSVGGRLNEKLFF. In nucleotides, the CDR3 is TGTGCCAGCAGCGTAGGGGGGCGACTTAATGAAAAACTGTTTTTT.

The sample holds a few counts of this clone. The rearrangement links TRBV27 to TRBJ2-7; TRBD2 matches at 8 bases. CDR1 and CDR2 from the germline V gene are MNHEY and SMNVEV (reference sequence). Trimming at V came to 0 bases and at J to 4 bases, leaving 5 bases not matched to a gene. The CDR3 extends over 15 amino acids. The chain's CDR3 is CASSLSGTSRYEQYF. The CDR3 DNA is TGTGCCAGCAGTTTATCAGGGACTAGTAGGTACGAGCAGTACTTC.

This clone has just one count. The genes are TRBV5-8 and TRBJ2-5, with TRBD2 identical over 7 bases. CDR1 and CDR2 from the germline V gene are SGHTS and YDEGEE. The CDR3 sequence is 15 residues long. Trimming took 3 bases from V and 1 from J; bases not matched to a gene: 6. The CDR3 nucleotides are TGTGCCAGCAGCTATAGGACGGGGGGCCAAGAGACCCAGTACTTC. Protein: CASSYRTGGQETQYF. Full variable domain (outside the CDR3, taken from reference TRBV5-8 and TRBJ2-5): EAGVTQSPTHLIKTRGQQATLRCSPISGHTSVYWYQQALGLGLQFLLWYDEGEERNRGNFPPRFSGRQFPNYSSELNVNALELEDSALYLCASSYRTGGQETQYFGPGTRLLVL.

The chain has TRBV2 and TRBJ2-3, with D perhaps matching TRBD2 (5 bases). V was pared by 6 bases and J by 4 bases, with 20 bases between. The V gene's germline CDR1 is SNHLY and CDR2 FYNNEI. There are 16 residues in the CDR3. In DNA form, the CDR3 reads TGTGCCAGCAGGGATGCCGCCGCCCGGGATTCAGATACGCAGTATTTT. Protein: CASRDAAARDSDTQYF.

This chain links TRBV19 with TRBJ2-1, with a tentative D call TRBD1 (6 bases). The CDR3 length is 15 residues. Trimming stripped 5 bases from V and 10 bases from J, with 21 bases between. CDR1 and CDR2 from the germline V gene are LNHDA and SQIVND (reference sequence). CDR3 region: CASSVSGQLNREQFF. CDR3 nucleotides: TGTGCCAGTAGTGTATCCGGACAGCTTAATAGAGAGCAGTTCTTC.

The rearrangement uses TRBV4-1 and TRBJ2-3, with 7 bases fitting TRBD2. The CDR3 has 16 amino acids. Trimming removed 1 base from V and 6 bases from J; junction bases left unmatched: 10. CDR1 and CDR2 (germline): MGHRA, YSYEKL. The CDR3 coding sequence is TGCGCCAGCAGCCAAGGAGGGACGACTAGCCCGGATACGCAGTATTTT. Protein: CASSQGGTTSPDTQYF.